This entry lists 31 T cell receptor beta chains sequenced from one sample in a study of blood T cell repertoires in COVID-19. Libraries were prepared by immunoSEQ multiplex PCR; TCRdb keeps only in-frame clonotypes and omits some of them. The repertoire has roughly 70,000 clones, about 80% of them found once; the top ten carry 4.5% to 5.5%. The specimen was peripheral blood. These receptors were taken from a woman aged 55-69 years with acute or convalescent COVID-19.

The chain employs TRBV9 and TRBJ2-7; D is ambiguous. There are 14 residues in the CDR3. Trimming removed 0 bases from V and 2 bases from J, with 9 bases in between. The germline gives CDR1 SGDLS, CDR2 YYNGEE. The CDR3 nucleotides read TGTGCCAGCAGCGTAGACAGTGGAACCTACGAGCAGTACTTC. The encoded protein is CASSVDSGTYEQYF.

The rearrangement joins TRBV7-3 to TRBJ2-3; 10 bases agree with TRBD2. From germline, CDR1 is SGHTA and CDR2 FQGTGA. Unmatched junction bases numbered 6, after V lost 4 bases and J lost 2 bases. This CDR3 comprises 16 residues. As DNA, the CDR3 is TGTGCCAGCAGCTCCACTAGCGGGGTGCCCACAGATACGCAGTATTTT. Translated, it gives CASSSTSGVPTDTQYF.

The rearrangement links TRBV12-3 or TRBV12-4 to TRBJ1-6, with a weak D call TRBD1 (6 bases). The V end was cut by 8 bases, the J end by 9 bases, with 14 bases between. CDR3 length: 13 amino acids. CDR3 sequence: CASGRGMGSPLHF. DNA of the CDR3: TGTGCCAGCGGCAGGGGAATGGGTTCACCCCTCCACTTT.

V usage is TRBV6-5 and J usage is TRBJ1-2; 7 bases match TRBD1. J lost 8 bases, V lost 5 bases, and 11 bases had no gene match. This CDR3 spans 14 amino acids. Germline lookup yields CDR1 MNHEY and CDR2 SVGAGI. The CDR3 reads CASSRQGVGVGYTF. CDR3 coding DNA: TGTGCCAGCAGTCGACAGGGTGTCGGCGTAGGCTACACCTTC.

CDR3 residues: CASSLWQGLNSPLHF. The DNA of the CDR3 is TGTGCCAGCAGTTTATGGCAGGGCCTAAATTCACCCCTCCACTTT. The V and J genes are TRBV27 and TRBJ1-6, with D perhaps TRBD1 (5 bases). V dropped 1 base and J dropped 7 bases, with 11 bases sitting between them. The CDR3 totals 15 residues. Germline CDR1 and CDR2: MNHEY and SMNVEV (reference sequence).

This chain links TRBV11-2 with TRBJ2-3, with 8 bases aligning to TRBD2. V was pared by 1 base and J by 1 base, with 10 bases of the junction left unmatched. The germline CDR1 and CDR2 sequences are SGHAT and FQNNGV. The CDR3 loop spans 18 amino acids. CDR3 in DNA: TGTGCCAGCAGCTTAGGGATAGCGGGGTGGTCGGGCACAGATACGCAGTATTTT. Protein: CASSLGIAGWSGTDTQYF.

This clone was seen a few times. The chain is built from TRBV10-3 and TRBJ1-1, with TRBD1 matching 9 bases. Germline CDR1 ENHRY, CDR2 SYGVKD. The V segment lost 7 bases and the J segment 1 base; nucleotides outside the gene matches: 4. The CDR3 has 14 residues. Here the CDR3 reads CAITRDRENTEAFF. CDR3 DNA: TGTGCCATCACCCGGGACAGGGAGAACACTGAAGCTTTCTTT.

The CDR3 protein is CASSENSHIYGYTF. In DNA form, the CDR3 reads TGTGCCAGCAGTGAAAACAGTCATATCTATGGCTACACCTTC. The V gene is TRBV6-1, the J gene TRBJ1-2; no reliable D call. Germline lookup yields CDR1 MNHNS and CDR2 SASEGT. This CDR3 spans 14 amino acids. V shed 2 bases and J shed 4 bases, with 11 bases lying between them.

This clone came up a few times. The chain couples TRBV5-1 to TRBJ2-3; 8 nucleotides line up with TRBD2. The CDR3 has 16 amino acids. V trimming: 1 base; J trimming: 1 base; junction bases outside the gene matches: 5. Germline-derived CDR1 and CDR2 are SGHRS and YFSETQ. The CDR3 nucleotides read TGCGCCAGCAGCTTGAGGGCGCGGGGGGGCACAGATACGCAGTATTTT. Protein sequence: CASSLRARGGTDTQYF.

The chain is built from TRBV19 and TRBJ2-1, with D perhaps matching TRBD1 (5 bases). V was shortened by 5 bases and J by 6 bases, with 11 bases between the two germline ends. The CDR3 has 13 amino acids. Germline CDR1 reads LNHDA; CDR2 reads SQIVND (reference sequence). The CDR3 DNA reads TGTGCCAGTAGTCGGCAGGGCCGCAATGAGCAGTTCTTC. This encodes CASSRQGRNEQFF.

The V and J genes are TRBV5-1 and TRBJ2-7; unclear D gene. Germline CDR1 reads SGHRS; CDR2 reads YFSETQ. There are 14 residues in the CDR3. V lost 6 bases and J 1 base, leaving 14 bases between the germline ends. CDR3 DNA sequence: TGCGCCAGCAAATCCCAGACTGTTTCCTACGAGCAGTACTTC. Protein sequence: CASKSQTVSYEQYF.

This sequence joins TRBV29-1 and TRBJ1-1; 7 nucleotides match TRBD1. With 4 bases clipped from V and 7 bases from J, the junction kept 3 bases outside the gene matches. The germline CDR1 and CDR2 sequences are SQVTM and ANQGSEA. The CDR3 sequence is 11 residues long. The CDR3 here is CSVVHRGEAFF. In nucleotides, the CDR3 is TGCAGCGTTGTTCACAGGGGTGAAGCTTTCTTT.

The chain joins TRBV19 to TRBJ1-4; TRBD1 aligns across 7 bases. The CDR3 contains 14 residues. The V gene's germline CDR1 is LNHDA and CDR2 SQIVND (reference sequence). V was clipped by 6 bases and J by 7 bases; unmatched bases: 8. The CDR3 is CASRQGSYLEKLFF. The CDR3 region has the DNA TGTGCCAGTAGACAGGGGTCCTACCTTGAAAAACTGTTTTTT.

The chain has TRBV5-5 and TRBJ2-7; maybe TRBD1 (5 bases). V shed 3 bases and J shed 3 bases, with 13 bases lying between them. This CDR3 is built from 14 residues. Germline V gene data show CDR1 as SGHKS and CDR2 as YYEKEE (reference sequence). The CDR3 coding sequence is TGTGCCAGCAGCTCGGACGACAGTTACTACGAGCAGTACTTC. Translating gives CASSSDDSYYEQYF.

In its sample, this clone ranks as medium-sized. The gene calls are TRBV4-1 and TRBJ2-7; perhaps TRBD1 as D (6 bases). V was cut by 0 bases and J by 5 bases, with 17 bases left in between. CDR3 length: 16 amino acids. Germline CDR1 reads MGHRA; CDR2 reads YSYEKL. The CDR3 region has the DNA TGCGCCAGCAGCCAAGAGATCCGGCAGGGGTTTAACGAGCAGTACTTC. It encodes CASSQEIRQGFNEQYF.

The V and J genes are TRBV3-1 (or the pseudogene TRBV3-2) and TRBJ2-7, with 7 bases aligning to TRBD1. Germline V gene lookup returns CDR1 LGHDT and CDR2 YNNKEL (reference sequence). This CDR3 has 14 residues. The V and J ends lost 4 bases and 2 bases, in that order; junction bases with no gene match: 5. The CDR3, as DNA: TGTGCCAGCAGCCCGAGACAGGGACCCTACGAGCAGTACTTC. This gives the protein CASSPRQGPYEQYF.

V is TRBV2 and J is TRBJ2-3; weak D call: TRBD2 (7 bases). In germline, CDR1 is SNHLY, CDR2 FYNNEI. The CDR3 spans 15 residues. V was shortened by 8 bases and J by 1 base, with 16 bases between the two germline ends. CDR3 bases: TGTGCCAGCCTCGGGGGGCCCTACCGCACAGATACGCAGTATTTT. This codes for CASLGGPYRTDTQYF.

This rearrangement joins TRBV10-3 to TRBJ1-2; the D is unclear. Trimming took 2 bases from V and 0 from J, leaving 7 bases between them. This CDR3 comprises 14 residues. Germline V gives CDR1 ENHRY, CDR2 SYGVKD. The CDR3 bases are TGTGCCATCAGTGAGAAGACTGCTAACTATGGCTACACCTTC. Protein sequence: CAISEKTANYGYTF.

V gene TRBV2 combines with J gene TRBJ2-1; perhaps TRBD2 as D (6 bases). V was trimmed by 5 bases and J by 5 bases, leaving 16 bases between them. This CDR3 has 15 amino acids. Germline V gene data show CDR1 as SNHLY and CDR2 as FYNNEI. CDR3: CASSRRDLANNEQFF. The CDR3 nucleotides are TGTGCCAGCAGTCGGAGGGACCTGGCCAACAATGAGCAGTTCTTC.

The chain employs TRBV18 and TRBJ2-5; 8 bases fit TRBD1. The CDR3 is 14 amino acids. The V gene's germline CDR1 is KGHSH and CDR2 LQKENI. The V and J ends lost 5 bases and 2 bases, in that order; junction bases with no gene match: 4. CDR3 nucleotide sequence: TGTGCCAGCTCAGCCGACAGGGGACAAGAGACCCAGTACTTC. Its protein product is CASSADRGQETQYF.

This clone has just a few counts. This chain connects TRBV1 to TRBJ1-1. TRBV1 constitutes a pseudogene. This CDR3 comprises 15 residues. CDR3 nucleotide sequence: TGCACCAGCAGCCAAGAGCTTCCCGAGGACACTGAAGCTTTCTTT. It is translated as CTSSQELPEDTEAFF.

This clone was seen repeatedly, ten times or more. The V gene is TRBV5-5, the J gene TRBJ1-1; no definite D call. Germline CDR1 reads SGHKS; CDR2 reads YYEKEE (reference sequence). The CDR3 totals 14 residues. V was pared by 0 bases and J by 4 bases, with 10 bases between. The CDR3 loop reads CASSLVGRSTEAFF. In nucleotides, the CDR3 is TGTGCCAGCAGCTTGGTTGGGAGGAGCACTGAAGCTTTCTTT.

The chain links TRBV11-2 to TRBJ1-1, with 7 bases identical to TRBD1. J was trimmed by 0 bases and V by 6 bases; bases with no gene match: 4. This CDR3 spans 14 amino acids. Germline CDR1 SGHAT, CDR2 FQNNGV. Here the CDR3 reads CASSPGTVNTEAFF. In DNA form, the CDR3 reads TGTGCCAGCAGTCCCGGGACAGTGAACACTGAAGCTTTCTTT.

The chain joins TRBV12-5 to TRBJ1-2; tentatively, D is TRBD1 (5 bases). Trimming cost V 3 bases and J 5 bases, with 13 bases left between them. The CDR3 consists of 14 residues. CDR1 is LGHNT and CDR2 is FRNRAP in the germline V gene. The CDR3 loop is CASGFDSELYGYTF. DNA of the CDR3: TGTGCTAGTGGTTTTGACAGCGAACTTTATGGCTACACCTTC.

The chain has TRBV30 and TRBJ2-2, with a weak D call TRBD1 (6 bases). Per the germline V gene, CDR1 is GTSNPN and CDR2 is SVGIG (reference sequence). V was clipped by 4 bases and J by 3 bases, with 18 bases between them. The CDR3 covers 16 residues. The CDR3 DNA reads as TGTGCCTGGACGGTAACAGGGATTGGGGACACCGGGGAGCTGTTTTTT. It specifies CAWTVTGIGDTGELFF.

V is TRBV5-1 and J is TRBJ2-2, with TRBD1 matching 7 bases. Trimming removed 3 bases from V and 4 bases from J; junction bases left unmatched: 12. CDR1 is SGHRS, CDR2 YFSETQ, per germline. This CDR3 spans 17 amino acids. The CDR3 spells CASSSTIRDSGTGELFF. CDR3 sequence (DNA): TGCGCCAGCAGCTCGACCATCCGGGACAGCGGCACCGGGGAGCTGTTTTTT.

The gene calls are TRBV6-2 or TRBV6-3 and TRBJ1-5; no firm D call. V lost 2 bases and J 1 base, leaving 15 bases between the germline ends. CDR1 is MNHEY, CDR2 SVGEGT, per germline. The length of the CDR3 is 17 residues. CDR3 sequence: CASSYKAASRSNQPQHF. CDR3 sequence (DNA): TGTGCCAGCAGTTACAAGGCAGCCTCGAGGAGCAATCAGCCCCAGCATTTT.

The V call is TRBV2, the J call TRBJ1-1, with 8 bases identical to TRBD1. Looked up from germline, CDR1 is SNHLY and CDR2 is FYNNEI. The CDR3 runs 15 residues. Germline trimming cut 0 bases from V and 6 bases from J; bases unmatched to any gene: 6. The CDR3 region has the DNA TGTGCCAGCAGTGAAGCGACAGGGGAAAGCGCTGAAGCTTTCTTT. Encoded protein: CASSEATGESAEAFF.

This clone appeared a single time. This rearrangement joins TRBV19 to TRBJ1-4, with D perhaps TRBD1 (5 bases). Trimming cost V 4 bases and J 4 bases, with 16 bases left between them. Germline values: CDR1 LNHDA, CDR2 SQIVND (reference sequence). This CDR3 has 16 amino acids. CDR3 loop: CASSRLPTASNEKLFF. The CDR3 nucleotides read TGTGCCAGTAGTAGACTCCCGACAGCCAGTAATGAAAAACTGTTTTTT.

This clone came up once. This chain joins TRBV6-6 and TRBJ2-3; no clear D. This CDR3 contains 15 residues. The germline gives CDR1 MNHNY, CDR2 SVGAGI (reference sequence). Trimming left V 0 bases short and J 2 bases short, with 9 bases between. The CDR3 spells CASSYSRPYTDTQYF. As DNA, the CDR3 is TGTGCCAGCAGTTACTCGAGGCCATACACAGATACGCAGTATTTT.

The CDR3 spells CASSFGGQPQHF. DNA of the CDR3: TGTGCCAGCAGTTTTGGCGGGCAGCCCCAGCATTTT. This chain uses TRBV12-3 or TRBV12-4 with TRBJ1-5; D gene ambiguous. This CDR3 spans 12 amino acids. Trimming shortened V by 3 bases and J by 7 bases, and 7 bases separated the two germline ends.